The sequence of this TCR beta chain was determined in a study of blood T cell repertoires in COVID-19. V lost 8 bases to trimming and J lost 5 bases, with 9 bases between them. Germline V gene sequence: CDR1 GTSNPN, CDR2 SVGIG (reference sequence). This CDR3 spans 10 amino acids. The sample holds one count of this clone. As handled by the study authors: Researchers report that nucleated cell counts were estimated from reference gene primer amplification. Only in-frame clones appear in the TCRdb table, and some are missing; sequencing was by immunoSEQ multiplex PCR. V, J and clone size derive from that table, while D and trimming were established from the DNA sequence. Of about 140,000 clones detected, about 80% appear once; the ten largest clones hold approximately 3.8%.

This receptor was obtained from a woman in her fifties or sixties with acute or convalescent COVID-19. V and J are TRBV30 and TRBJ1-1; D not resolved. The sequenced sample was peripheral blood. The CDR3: CAGGFTEAFF. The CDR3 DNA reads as TGTGCCGGAGGGTTTACTGAAGCTTTCTTT.